The rows below give T cell receptor beta chains drawn from one sample of a study of blood T cell repertoires in COVID-19. The table came from immunoSEQ multiplex PCR; TCRdb's copy has only in-frame clones and leaves some out. This table has hundreds of thousands of clones, roughly 85% appearing once. Source material: peripheral blood. The receptors come from a woman between 25 and 40 years old with active or convalescent COVID-19. Both conserved end residues are part of each CDR3. A D gene is named only where the DNA matches it firmly. The listing skips clone size in some rows; elsewhere it reads once, few, many or a size class.

DNA: TGCAGCGTCGCTCAGGGCTATTACGCTGAAGCTTTCTTT
CDR3: CSVAQGYYAEAFF
D: NA
V: TRBV29-1
J: TRBJ1-1
size: NA

DNA: TGTGCCAGCAGCCTCAGATCTGGGGCCAACGTCCTGACTTTC
CDR3: CASSLRSGANVLTF
D: NA
V: TRBV6-4
J: TRBJ2-6
size: NA

DNA: TGTGCCAGCAGTGAAGGACAGAGCTCCTACAATGAGCAGTTCTTC
CDR3: CASSEGQSSYNEQFF
D: NA
V: TRBV6-1
J: TRBJ2-1
size: NA

DNA: TGTGCCAGCAGTTTTGAGGGCACTGAAGCTTTCTTT
CDR3: CASSFEGTEAFF
D: NA
V: TRBV12-3/TRBV12-4
J: TRBJ1-1
size: NA

DNA: TGTGCCAGCAGCCTAGAAGAGACCCAGTACTTC
CDR3: CASSLEETQYF
D: NA
V: TRBV3-1/TRBV3-2
J: TRBJ2-5
size: NA

DNA: TGTGCCAGTAGTCAGGTGGACAGCACTGAAGCTTTCTTT
CDR3: CASSQVDSTEAFF
D: NA
V: TRBV19
J: TRBJ1-1
size: NA

DNA: TGCGCCAGCAGCTTGGCTGCGGGGGCGCCGAACATTCAGTACTTC
CDR3: CASSLAAGAPNIQYF
D: NA
V: TRBV5-1
J: TRBJ2-4
size: NA

DNA: TGTGCCAGCAGCTTCTTATCCGGGACAGGGACTATAGCTTTCTTT
CDR3: CASSFLSGTGTIAFF
D: TRBD1
V: TRBV11-2
J: TRBJ1-1
size: NA

DNA: TGTGCCAGCAGATCCACGAACACCGGGGAGCTGTTTTTT
CDR3: CASRSTNTGELFF
D: NA
V: TRBV6-5
J: TRBJ2-2
size: NA

DNA: TGTGCCAGTAGTAGTCCCGGGACAGTAACGGTGGGCAATCAGCCCCAGCATTTT
CDR3: CASSSPGTVTVGNQPQHF
D: TRBD1
V: TRBV19
J: TRBJ1-5
size: NA

DNA: TGTGCCAGCAGCCCGCAGGCCTCCGAGCAGTACTTC
CDR3: CASSPQASEQYF
D: NA
V: TRBV11-2
J: TRBJ2-7
size: NA

DNA: TGTGCCAGCAGTTACGAGGCGGAGAAAAACATTCAGTACTTC
CDR3: CASSYEAEKNIQYF
D: NA
V: TRBV6-6
J: TRBJ2-4
size: NA

DNA: TGTGCCAGCAGTGAATCAGGACTCAACTATGGCTACACCTTC
CDR3: CASSESGLNYGYTF
D: NA
V: TRBV6-1
J: TRBJ1-2
size: NA

DNA: TGTGCCAGCAGTTCCCGACGGACTAGCGGGAGTACAGATACGCAGTATTTT
CDR3: CASSSRRTSGSTDTQYF
D: TRBD2
V: TRBV28
J: TRBJ2-3
size: NA

DNA: TGTGCCAGCAGCCCCGACCGGGACACCGACGAGCAGTACTTC
CDR3: CASSPDRDTDEQYF
D: NA
V: TRBV9
J: TRBJ2-7
size: NA

DNA: TGCGCCAGCAGTGAGCTCCAGCGGGGCAACTCCTACAATGAGCAGTTCTTC
CDR3: CASSELQRGNSYNEQFF
D: TRBD2
V: TRBV10-1
J: TRBJ2-1
size: NA

DNA: TGTGCCAGCAGCCTCTTGACAGGCCGCTCTGGAAACACCATATATTTT
CDR3: CASSLLTGRSGNTIYF
D: NA
V: TRBV3-1/TRBV3-2
J: TRBJ1-3
size: NA

DNA: TGTGCCAGCAGCCGACAACAACAGGGCCCCTTTGAAGCTTTCTTT
CDR3: CASSRQQQGPFEAFF
D: NA
V: TRBV6-5
J: TRBJ1-1
size: NA

DNA: TGCGCCAGCAGCCAAGAGCAGGGCAAGCTTGCGTCGGTTTCACCCCTCCACTTT
CDR3: CASSQEQGKLASVSPLHF
D: NA
V: TRBV4-1
J: TRBJ1-6
size: NA

DNA: TGTGCCAGCAGTGAACCCGAATTTTTAGGGGTAGGTGACGAGCAGTACTTC
CDR3: CASSEPEFLGVGDEQYF
D: NA
V: TRBV6-1
J: TRBJ2-7
size: NA

DNA: TGTGCCAGCAGTCCCGTCCCGGGGATCGGCGAAAAACTGTTTTTT
CDR3: CASSPVPGIGEKLFF
D: NA
V: TRBV6-5
J: TRBJ1-4
size: NA

DNA: TGTGCCAGCAGTTACGCCCAACAGGGAAACACCATATATTTT
CDR3: CASSYAQQGNTIYF
D: NA
V: TRBV6-5
J: TRBJ1-3
size: NA

DNA: TGTGCCTGGAGTGCGGACAGTATGAACACTGAAGCTTTCTTT
CDR3: CAWSADSMNTEAFF
D: NA
V: TRBV30
J: TRBJ1-1
size: NA

DNA: TGTGCCAGCAGTCCCCCCCGCGTAGACACCGGGGAGCTGTTTTTT
CDR3: CASSPPRVDTGELFF
D: NA
V: TRBV7-2
J: TRBJ2-2
size: NA

DNA: TGTGCCTGCCAGTGGGCGGGAACCTACGAGCAGTACTTC
CDR3: CACQWAGTYEQYF
D: NA
V: TRBV30
J: TRBJ2-7
size: NA

DNA: TGTGCCAGCAGCCCCCTTGGAGGGAAATTGTTATATGGCTACACCTTC
CDR3: CASSPLGGKLLYGYTF
D: NA
V: TRBV14
J: TRBJ1-2
size: NA

DNA: TGTGCCAGCAGTGAAGGGGGACTAGCGGGGGCCTACGGCATAGATACGCAGTATTTT
CDR3: CASSEGGLAGAYGIDTQYF
D: TRBD2
V: TRBV6-1
J: TRBJ2-3
size: once

DNA: TGTGCCAGCAGCCAAGATGGGCTAGCGGGGGGCGTGGGAGAGACCCAGTACTTC
CDR3: CASSQDGLAGGVGETQYF
D: TRBD2
V: TRBV4-2
J: TRBJ2-5
size: NA

DNA: TGTGCCAGCAGCCCACTAGCGGGGTACAATGAGCAGTTCTTC
CDR3: CASSPLAGYNEQFF
D: TRBD2
V: TRBV11-1
J: TRBJ2-1
size: NA

DNA: TGTGCCAGCAGCCAGATCCGGGACATTTATAATTCACCCCTCCACTTT
CDR3: CASSQIRDIYNSPLHF
D: NA
V: TRBV3-1/TRBV3-2
J: TRBJ1-6
size: NA

DNA: TGTGCCAGCAGCAAAGACAGGGGAAATCAGCCCCAGCATTTT
CDR3: CASSKDRGNQPQHF
D: TRBD1
V: TRBV27
J: TRBJ1-5
size: NA

DNA: TGTGCCAGCAGCCAAGTATTCGCACCAGCCGGGGAGCTGTTTTTT
CDR3: CASSQVFAPAGELFF
D: NA
V: TRBV3-1/TRBV3-2
J: TRBJ2-2
size: once

DNA: TGTGCCAGCTCACCCCGGGACAGGGGGCCTAACGGCTACACCTTC
CDR3: CASSPRDRGPNGYTF
D: TRBD1
V: TRBV18
J: TRBJ1-2
size: NA

DNA: TGCGCCAGCAGCCCCTACGGGACAGGGCATGGCTACACCTTC
CDR3: CASSPYGTGHGYTF
D: TRBD1
V: TRBV4-1
J: TRBJ1-2
size: NA

DNA: TGTGCCAGCAGCCTCCAGGTTAGGGGCGAGCAGTACTTC
CDR3: CASSLQVRGEQYF
D: NA
V: TRBV7-9
J: TRBJ2-7
size: NA

DNA: TGTGCCAGCAGCGCCCACACAGATACGCAGTATTTT
CDR3: CASSAHTDTQYF
D: NA
V: TRBV9
J: TRBJ2-3
size: NA

DNA: TGTGCCAGCAGCTTGAAGATGGGACAGGGATCAGGGGAGCTGTTTTTT
CDR3: CASSLKMGQGSGELFF
D: TRBD1
V: TRBV5-4
J: TRBJ2-2
size: NA

DNA: TGTGCCAGCAGCCGTGGGACAGGGGTTAACAATCAGCCCCAGCATTTT
CDR3: CASSRGTGVNNQPQHF
D: TRBD1
V: TRBV13
J: TRBJ1-5
size: NA

DNA: TGTGCCAGCAGTGAACATGCAGACAGGGCGCAGTATTTT
CDR3: CASSEHADRAQYF
D: TRBD1
V: TRBV6-1
J: TRBJ2-3
size: NA

DNA: TGTGCCAGCAGCTCGCAAGCGGCAGCCAAACTCCAAGAGACCCAGTACTTC
CDR3: CASSSQAAAKLQETQYF
D: NA
V: TRBV27
J: TRBJ2-5
size: once

DNA: TGTGCCAGCAGCGGAGCTGCCTCCTACGAGCAGTACTTC
CDR3: CASSGAASYEQYF
D: NA
V: TRBV6-5
J: TRBJ2-7
size: NA

DNA: TGTGCCAGCAGCTCTTTAGCGGGGGGGCCCCACAATGAGCAGTTCTTC
CDR3: CASSSLAGGPHNEQFF
D: TRBD2
V: TRBV13
J: TRBJ2-1
size: few

DNA: TGTGCCAGCAGTTACTCGAAGGGGCTGGGTCAGCCCCAGCATTTT
CDR3: CASSYSKGLGQPQHF
D: NA
V: TRBV6-5
J: TRBJ1-5
size: NA

DNA: TGCAGCGTTGAAGGTATGAGCCGGGGGAAGAGCGCCCAGTACTTC
CDR3: CSVEGMSRGKSAQYF
D: NA
V: TRBV29-1
J: TRBJ2-5
size: NA

DNA: TGCGCCAGCAGCCAAGATCAGGGGGGAACCTACGAGCAGTACTTC
CDR3: CASSQDQGGTYEQYF
D: NA
V: TRBV4-1
J: TRBJ2-7
size: NA

DNA: TGTGCCAGCGCGCAGGGGACCTACGAGCAGTACTTC
CDR3: CASAQGTYEQYF
D: NA
V: TRBV2
J: TRBJ2-7
size: NA

DNA: TGTGCCAGCAGGGGATCAGGGTACAGCATTCAGTACTTC
CDR3: CASRGSGYSIQYF
D: NA
V: TRBV7-2
J: TRBJ2-4
size: NA

DNA: TGTGCCAGCACCACCGGACTCTACAATGAGCAGTTCTTC
CDR3: CASTTGLYNEQFF
D: NA
V: TRBV27
J: TRBJ2-1
size: NA

DNA: TGTGCCAGCACAAACAGACAGGGGGGAGAGCAGTACTTC
CDR3: CASTNRQGGEQYF
D: TRBD1
V: TRBV12-3/TRBV12-4
J: TRBJ2-7
size: NA

DNA: TGTGCCAGCAGCCAAGGAGGTCTGCCGGACGAGCAGTACTTC
CDR3: CASSQGGLPDEQYF
D: NA
V: TRBV14
J: TRBJ2-7
size: once

DNA: TGTGCCAGCAGCCAAGACATCTCCTACGAGCAGTACTTC
CDR3: CASSQDISYEQYF
D: NA
V: TRBV3-1/TRBV3-2
J: TRBJ2-7
size: NA

DNA: TGTGCCAGCAGCTTTCGACAGACCCATTGGGGCTACACCTTC
CDR3: CASSFRQTHWGYTF
D: NA
V: TRBV7-2
J: TRBJ1-2
size: NA

DNA: TGCGCCAGCAGCCTGGGGACTAGTTGGAGCACAGATACGCAGTATTTT
CDR3: CASSLGTSWSTDTQYF
D: TRBD2
V: TRBV4-1
J: TRBJ2-3
size: few